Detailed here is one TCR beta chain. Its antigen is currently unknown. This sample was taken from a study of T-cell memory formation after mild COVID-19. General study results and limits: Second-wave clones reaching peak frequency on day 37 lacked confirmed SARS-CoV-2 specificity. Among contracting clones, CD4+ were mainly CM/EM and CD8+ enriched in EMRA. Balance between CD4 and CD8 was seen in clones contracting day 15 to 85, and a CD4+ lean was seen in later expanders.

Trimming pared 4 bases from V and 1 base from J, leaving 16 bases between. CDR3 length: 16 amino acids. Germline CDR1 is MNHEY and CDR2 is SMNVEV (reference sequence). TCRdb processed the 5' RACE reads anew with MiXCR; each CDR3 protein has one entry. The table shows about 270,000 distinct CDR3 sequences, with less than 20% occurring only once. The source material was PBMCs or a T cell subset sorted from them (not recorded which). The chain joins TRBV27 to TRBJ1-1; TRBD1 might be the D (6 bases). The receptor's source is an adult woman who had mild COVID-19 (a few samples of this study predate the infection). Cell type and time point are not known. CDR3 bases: TGTGCCAGCAGTTCGCGAACGACGGACAGGAACACTGAAGCTTTCTTT. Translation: CASSSRTTDRNTEAFF.